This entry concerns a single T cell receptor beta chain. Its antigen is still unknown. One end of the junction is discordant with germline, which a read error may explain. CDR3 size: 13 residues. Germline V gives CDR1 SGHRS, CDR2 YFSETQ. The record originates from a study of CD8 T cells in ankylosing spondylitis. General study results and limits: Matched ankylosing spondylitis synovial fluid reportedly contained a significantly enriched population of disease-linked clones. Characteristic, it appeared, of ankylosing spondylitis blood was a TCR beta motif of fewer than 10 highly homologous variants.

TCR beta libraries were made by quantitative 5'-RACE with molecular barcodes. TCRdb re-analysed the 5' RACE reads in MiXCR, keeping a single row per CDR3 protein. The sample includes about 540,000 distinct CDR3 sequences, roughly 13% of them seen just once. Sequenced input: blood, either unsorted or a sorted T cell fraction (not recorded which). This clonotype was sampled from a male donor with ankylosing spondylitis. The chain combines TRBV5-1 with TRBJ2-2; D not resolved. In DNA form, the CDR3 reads TGCGCCAGCAGCGTATCGAAGACCGGGGAGCTGTTTTTT. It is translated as CASSVSKTGELFF.